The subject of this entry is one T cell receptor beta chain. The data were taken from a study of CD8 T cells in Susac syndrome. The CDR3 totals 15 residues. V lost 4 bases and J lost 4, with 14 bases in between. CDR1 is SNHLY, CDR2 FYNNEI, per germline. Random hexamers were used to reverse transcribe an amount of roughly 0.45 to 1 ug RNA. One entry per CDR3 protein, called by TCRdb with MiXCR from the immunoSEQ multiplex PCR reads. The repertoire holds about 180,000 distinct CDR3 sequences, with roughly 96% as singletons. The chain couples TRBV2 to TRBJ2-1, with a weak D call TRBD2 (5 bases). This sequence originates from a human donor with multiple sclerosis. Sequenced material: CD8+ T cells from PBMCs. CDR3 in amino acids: CASSAGGRTYNEQFF. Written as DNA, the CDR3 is TGTGCCAGCAGTGCGGGTGGCCGGACTTACAATGAGCAGTTCTTC.